These 27 T cell receptor beta chains share one sample of origin, sequenced in a study of shared clonotypes between healthy human individuals. Produced via immunoSEQ multiplex PCR; TCRdb's table is partial and in-frame only. Of about 1.1 million clones listed, approximately 80% were seen once; the top ten hold under 0.65%. Source material: memory CD4+ T cells from PBMCs. Subset indicated: CD45RA-negative fraction. Every receptor here comes from a young man in good health. Some clones in this sample may be carry-over from other donors' samples.

The V and J genes are TRBV6-6 and TRBJ2-1; no firm D call. With 11 bases removed from V and 7 bases from J, the gap between germline ends came to 12 bases. Germline V gene lookup returns CDR1 MNHNY and CDR2 SVGAGI (reference sequence). The CDR3 is 11 residues long. CDR3 DNA: TGTGCCTCCTGGTACGGGAATGAGCAGTTCTTC. Translating it yields CASWYGNEQFF.

This clone was seen repeatedly, ten times or more. J is TRBJ2-3 and V is TRBV7-8; TRBD2 matches at 10 bases. Losses at the gene ends were 5 bases for V and 2 bases for J; bases not matched to a gene: 7. Germline V gives CDR1 SGHVS, CDR2 FQNEAQ. CDR3 size: 16 residues. The CDR3 loop is CASSPRLAGYTDTQYF. The CDR3 DNA reads TGTGCCAGCAGCCCTAGACTAGCGGGTTACACAGATACGCAGTATTTT.

The V gene is TRBV7-6, the J gene TRBJ1-3; the D gene is possibly TRBD1 (6 bases). Germline CDR1 reads SGHVS; CDR2 reads FNYEAQ. CDR3 length: 15 residues. The V end lost 5 bases, the J end lost 0 bases, and 11 bases lay between the germline ends. This CDR3 reads CASSRVQGSGNTIYF. In DNA, the CDR3 is TGTGCCAGCAGCCGGGTACAGGGCTCTGGAAACACCATATATTTT.

The chain recombines TRBV5-4 with TRBJ2-2; weak D call: TRBD2 (6 bases). The germline V gene encodes CDR1 SGHNT and CDR2 YYREEE (reference sequence). The CDR3 sequence is 17 residues long. The ends were cut back, 2 bases at V and 4 bases at J, with 18 bases in the middle. DNA of the CDR3: TGTGCCAGCAGCTTCAGATGGGCCGGGAGTGGCACCGGGGAGCTGTTTTTT. Translation: CASSFRWAGSGTGELFF.

In DNA form, the CDR3 reads TGTGCCAGCAGTACCGGGGGCGCTTTTGACTACACCTTC. This encodes CASSTGGAFDYTF. The rearrangement links TRBV28 to TRBJ1-2; a possible D gene is TRBD1 (6 bases). Germline lookup yields CDR1 MDHEN and CDR2 SYDVKM. The CDR3 extends over 13 amino acids. Trimming left V 5 bases short and J 10 bases short, with 17 bases between.

This rearrangement joins TRBV28 to TRBJ1-5; TRBD1 matches 8 bases. This CDR3 has 15 residues. The germline gives CDR1 MDHEN, CDR2 SYDVKM. V was pared by 5 bases and J by 3 bases, with 6 bases of the junction left unmatched. The CDR3 DNA follows: TGTGCCAGCAGTCCAGGACAGGGTAACAATCAGCCCCAGCATTTT. Translating gives CASSPGQGNNQPQHF.

The V call is TRBV7-2, the J call TRBJ2-7; no firm D call. Germline V gene sequence: CDR1 SGHTA, CDR2 FQGNSA. V lost 1 base to trimming and J lost 2 bases, with 15 bases between them. This CDR3 has 16 amino acids. The CDR3: CASSLGSLTLPYEQYF. The CDR3 DNA sequence: TGTGCCAGCAGCTTAGGGTCACTTACGTTACCCTACGAGCAGTACTTC.

In DNA form, the CDR3 reads TGCGCCAGCAGCGGGGACTCAGGGGCTAGCACAGATACGCAGTATTTT. Amino acid sequence: CASSGDSGASTDTQYF. This chain joins TRBV5-1 and TRBJ2-3, with D perhaps TRBD1 or TRBD2 (6 bases each). The germline gives CDR1 SGHRS, CDR2 YFSETQ. The CDR3 consists of 16 residues. Between the trimmed V and J ends, which lost 4 bases and 0 bases, there was a span of 15 bases.

The count of this clone is one. The V and J genes are TRBV10-3 and TRBJ1-2; unclear D gene. V was trimmed by 6 bases and J by 4 bases, leaving 18 bases between them. The CDR3 is 15 residues long. Germline V gene sequence: CDR1 ENHRY, CDR2 SYGVKD. The chain's CDR3 is CAISDSTGEGYGYTF. The CDR3 DNA is TGTGCCATCAGCGACTCGACCGGGGAAGGCTATGGCTACACCTTC.

This clone was found once. The chain employs TRBV6-6 and TRBJ2-1; no definite D call. Germline loops: CDR1 MNHNY, CDR2 SVGAGI (reference sequence). CDR3 length: 15 residues. The V and J ends lost 2 bases and 6 bases respectively, with 14 bases between them. As DNA, the CDR3 is TGTGCCAGCAGTTACGGGCTACCTGGCGGCAATGAGCAGTTCTTC. Encoded protein: CASSYGLPGGNEQFF.

This clone was seen a single time. This chain links TRBV25-1 with TRBJ2-3, with a weak D call TRBD1 (5 bases). V gave up 6 bases and J gave up 0 bases, with 16 bases separating them. The CDR3 runs 16 residues. Germline V CDR1 and CDR2: MGHDK, SYGVNS. CDR3 sequence: CASSHLRGASTDTQYF. The CDR3 DNA sequence: TGTGCCAGCAGCCATCTACGTGGGGCTAGCACAGATACGCAGTATTTT.

For the CDR3, the DNA is TGTGCCAGCAGCGTACGAGGGGACCGCTCCTACAATGAGCAGTTCTTC. This codes for CASSVRGDRSYNEQFF. The chain links TRBV9 to TRBJ2-1; perhaps D is TRBD1 or TRBD2 (5 bases each). V lost 1 base and J lost 0, with 11 bases in between. The CDR3 loop spans 16 amino acids. Germline CDR1 SGDLS, CDR2 YYNGEE. The variable domain in full, completed from reference TRBV9 and TRBJ2-1, reads DSGVTQTPKHLITATGQRVTLRCSPRSGDLSVYWYQQSLDQGLQFLIQYYNGEERAKGNILERFSAQQFPDLHSELNLSSLELGDSALYFCASSVRGDRSYNEQFFGPGTRLTVL.

V gene TRBV6-5 combines with J gene TRBJ1-2, with D maybe TRBD1 (6 bases). This CDR3 has 14 amino acids. The germline V gene encodes CDR1 MNHEY and CDR2 SVGAGI. V was pared by 6 bases and J by 0 bases, with 11 bases between. The CDR3 loop reads CASRGGSANYGYTF. The DNA for the CDR3 is TGTGCCAGCAGAGGGGGGAGTGCTAACTATGGCTACACCTTC.

The chain uses TRBV4-2 and TRBJ2-1; perhaps TRBD2 as D (5 bases). Germline V lookup: CDR1 LGHNA, CDR2 YNFKEQ. V was shortened by 4 bases and J by 1 base, with 17 bases between the two germline ends. The CDR3 has 17 residues. The CDR3 coding sequence is TGTGCCAGCAGCCCCCTCGGTGACGGGAAATCCTACAATGAGCAGTTCTTC. This codes for CASSPLGDGKSYNEQFF.

With regard to this clone: Within the sample, other DNA sequences also encode this same CDR3. The chain couples TRBV28 to TRBJ1-5; possibly TRBD1 for D (6 bases). The CDR3 runs 15 residues. Germline CDR1 and CDR2: MDHEN and SYDVKM. The V end was cut by 6 bases, the J end by 4 bases, with 16 bases between. The CDR3 sequence is CASSSHREGNQPQHF. CDR3 sequence (DNA): TGTGCCAGCAGCTCCCACAGGGAAGGGAATCAGCCCCAGCATTTT.

The V gene is TRBV11-2, the J gene TRBJ2-1; no reliable D call. Trimming cost V 0 bases and J 2 bases, with 11 bases left between them. CDR3 size: 16 residues. Germline V lookup: CDR1 SGHAT, CDR2 FQNNGV. CDR3 in amino acids: CASSLDLSVPYNEQFF. DNA of the CDR3: TGTGCCAGCAGCTTAGATCTAAGCGTTCCCTACAATGAGCAGTTCTTC.

In DNA form, the CDR3 reads TGTGCCAGCAGCTGGGGGTGGAGGGCTAATGAAAAACTGTTTTTT. Encoded protein: CASSWGWRANEKLFF. V is TRBV27 and J is TRBJ1-4; maybe TRBD1 (5 bases). The V gene lost 6 bases and the J gene lost 3 bases, with 14 bases spanning the gap. This CDR3 is 15 amino acids long. Germline V gene data show CDR1 as MNHEY and CDR2 as SMNVEV (reference sequence).

Comments on this clone: The sample holds other DNA sequences that translate to the same CDR3. The V gene is TRBV28, the J gene TRBJ1-5; possible D gene TRBD1, 5 bases. The CDR3 is 14 amino acids. Germline values: CDR1 MDHEN, CDR2 SYDVKM. V was clipped by 7 bases and J by 0 bases, with 10 bases between them. The CDR3 loop reads CASTPQGSNQPQHF. CDR3 nucleotide sequence: TGTGCCAGCACCCCGCAGGGTAGCAATCAGCCCCAGCATTTT.

The chain uses TRBV10-2 and TRBJ2-2; D unresolved. Germline assignment: CDR1 WSHSY and CDR2 SAAADI. CDR3 length equals 14 residues. V was trimmed by 5 bases and J by 0 bases, leaving 7 bases between them. CDR3 coding DNA: TGCGCCAGCAGTAGCAACGCGAACACCGGGGAGCTGTTTTTT. This sequence encodes CASSSNANTGELFF.

This clone was seen once. The chain recombines TRBV27 with TRBJ1-2; maybe TRBD1 (6 bases). Germline values: CDR1 MNHEY, CDR2 SMNVEV (reference sequence). V lost 2 bases to trimming and J lost 7 bases, with 17 bases between them. The CDR3 runs 15 residues. The DNA of the CDR3 is TGTGCCAGCAGTTTAATAATAAACAGGGACCTTGGCTACACCTTC. The encoded protein is CASSLIINRDLGYTF.

J is TRBJ2-7 and V is TRBV30; possible D gene TRBD1, 6 bases. The V end was cut by 7 bases, the J end by 3 bases, with 10 bases between. The CDR3 is 11 residues long. CDR1 is GTSNPN and CDR2 is SVGIG in the germline V gene (reference sequence). Here the CDR3 reads CASGQNYEQYF. DNA for the CDR3: TGTGCCTCAGGACAGAACTACGAGCAGTACTTC.

The chain combines TRBV4-2 with TRBJ2-1; D is unresolved. Trimming shortened V by 0 bases and J by 10 bases, and 13 bases separated the two germline ends. The germline CDR1 and CDR2 sequences are LGHNA and YNFKEQ. The CDR3 is 14 amino acids. Here the CDR3 reads CASSQDNLDGEQFF. CDR3 coding DNA: TGTGCCAGCAGCCAAGATAACCTCGACGGAGAGCAGTTCTTC.

CDR3 region: CASNTSGTGSNQPQHF. The DNA for the CDR3 is TGCGCCAGCAACACCAGTGGGACAGGGAGCAATCAGCCCCAGCATTTT. The V gene is TRBV4-1, the J gene TRBJ1-5; 9 nucleotides line up with TRBD1. Germline V gene lookup returns CDR1 MGHRA and CDR2 YSYEKL. Trimming cost V 7 bases and J 1 base; bases outside gene matches: 8. The CDR3 spans 16 residues.

V usage is TRBV5-1 and J usage is TRBJ2-1; D possibly corresponds to TRBD1 (6 bases). Germline V gives CDR1 SGHRS, CDR2 YFSETQ. V gave up 4 bases and J gave up 6 bases, with 20 bases separating them. The CDR3 runs 16 residues. The CDR3 region is CASSGGETGSLNEQFF. The CDR3 bases are TGCGCCAGCAGCGGGGGTGAAACAGGGAGCCTCAATGAGCAGTTCTTC. The entire variable domain, with the rest obtained from reference TRBV5-1 and TRBJ2-1, is as follows: KAGVTQTPRYLIKTRGQQVTLSCSPISGHRSVSWYQQTPGQGLQFLFEYFSETQRNKGNFPGRFSGRQFSNSRSEMNVSTLELGDSALYLCASSGGETGSLNEQFFGPGTRLTVL.

The CDR3 DNA is TGTGCCACCAGCAGGACAGGCCGTAGCAATCAGCCCCAGCATTTT. Protein product: CATSRTGRSNQPQHF. This sequence joins TRBV15 and TRBJ1-5, with a possible D match to TRBD1 (6 bases). Trimming left V 3 bases short and J 0 bases short, with 9 bases between. Germline V CDR1 and CDR2: LNHNV, YYDKDF (reference sequence). The CDR3 is 15 amino acids.

The table lists this clone with a count of one. This chain links TRBV19 with TRBJ2-1; either TRBD1 or TRBD2 may supply D (5 bases each). Trimming left V 10 bases short and J 3 bases short, with 16 bases between. The CDR3 loop spans 14 amino acids. The V gene's germline CDR1 is LNHDA and CDR2 SQIVND (reference sequence). DNA for the CDR3: TGTGCCACTGCCCGGGGACGCATCTACAATGAGCAGTTCTTC. Translating gives CATARGRIYNEQFF.

The chain is built from TRBV28 and TRBJ1-5, with no clear D. V was shortened by 5 bases and J by 4 bases, with 9 bases between the two germline ends. The germline CDR1 and CDR2 sequences are MDHEN and SYDVKM. The CDR3 length is 13 residues. CDR3 region: CASSGPRNQPQHF. CDR3 DNA sequence: TGTGCCAGCAGTGGCCCGCGGAATCAGCCCCAGCATTTT.